The rows below give T cell receptor beta chains drawn from one sample of a study of T cell responses to AZD1222 COVID-19 vaccine. The data were produced by immunoSEQ multiplex PCR, yet TCRdb's version contains in-frame clones alone and is incomplete. The sample consists of about 50,000 clones, approximately 88% of them appearing once. Sequencing used peripheral blood, obtained on day 0 of AZD1222 vaccination. These receptors originate from an adult in good health. CDR3s include the opening cysteine and the closing phenylalanine or tryptophan. Fields, in order: V gene, CDR3 length, J gene, D gene, clone size, CDR3 DNA, CDR3 protein. A D gene is named only where the DNA matches it firmly. Only part of the rows carry a size: once, few, many, or a class if the clone is expanded.

>TRBV9|18|TRBJ2-5|TRBD2|-
TGTGCCAGCAGCGGAATAGGGGGACTAGCGGGCGGGACGGAGACCCAGTACTTC
CASSGIGGLAGGTETQYF
>TRBV27|15|TRBJ1-5|-|few
TGTGCCAGCAGTCCCGGGGCAGGGGTAAGGCAGCCCCAGCATTTT
CASSPGAGVRQPQHF
>TRBV10-3|13|TRBJ2-1|-|-
TGTGCCATCAGTGCTCAGGGGAACAATGAGCAGTTCTTC
CAISAQGNNEQFF
>TRBV18|17|TRBJ2-6|TRBD1|-
TGTGCCAGCTCACTTCTGACAGGGGACTCTGGGGCCAACGTCCTGACTTTC
CASSLLTGDSGANVLTF
>TRBV24-1|16|TRBJ2-1|TRBD2|-
TGTGCCACCAGTGATTTCGGGCTAGCGGGATCCAATGAGCAGTTCTTC
CATSDFGLAGSNEQFF
>TRBV4-3|15|TRBJ2-1|-|-
TGCGCCAGCAGCCAAGATGACAGGCCTAGGAATGAGCAGTTCTTC
CASSQDDRPRNEQFF
>TRBV7-9|14|TRBJ1-3|-|once
TGTGCCAGCAGCTTAGGAGGTTCTGGAAACACCATATATTTT
CASSLGGSGNTIYF
>TRBV2|16|TRBJ2-3|-|-
TGTGCCAGCAGCGAATCCTCTATCCGGTACACAGATACGCAGTATTTT
CASSESSIRYTDTQYF
>TRBV3-1/TRBV3-2|15|TRBJ1-4|TRBD1|once
TGTGCCAGCAGCCAAGCCGGGACAGGGGAGGAAAAACTGTTTTTT
CASSQAGTGEEKLFF
>TRBV11-3|13|TRBJ1-3|-|-
TGTGCCAGCAGCTTAGAGTTGAGAAACACCATATATTTT
CASSLELRNTIYF
>TRBV29-1|13|TRBJ1-5|TRBD1|-
TGCAGCGTTGGAGACAGGGCGAATCAGCCCCAGCATTTT
CSVGDRANQPQHF
>TRBV19|15|TRBJ2-2|-|-
TGTGCCAGTAGTATAGCTGGGTCTGGAACCGGGGAGCTGTTTTTT
CASSIAGSGTGELFF
>TRBV2|18|TRBJ2-6|TRBD2|-
TGTGCCAGCAGGCATCTAGCGGGAGGCTTCTCTGGGGCCAACGTCCTGACTTTC
CASRHLAGGFSGANVLTF
>TRBV29-1|19|TRBJ1-4|-|-
TGCAGCGTTCCGGCTTCCGGGAGTATGATTGGTTCAACTAATGAAAAACTGTTTTTT
CSVPASGSMIGSTNEKLFF
>TRBV24-1|15|TRBJ2-1|-|-
TGTGCCACCAGTGAGCAGACAGGCTCCTACAATGAGCAGTTCTTC
CATSEQTGSYNEQFF
>TRBV7-9|13|TRBJ2-3|-|-
TGTGCCAGCAGCCCAGGCCCCACAGATACGCAGTATTTT
CASSPGPTDTQYF
>TRBV6-4|15|TRBJ2-1|TRBD2|-
TGTGCCAGCAGTGAGACTAGCGGGAGGGTCGATGAGCAGTTCTTC
CASSETSGRVDEQFF
>TRBV27|15|TRBJ1-3|-|-
TGTGCCAGCAGTTTAAGGGGCAGCTCTGGAAACACCATATATTTT
CASSLRGSSGNTIYF
>TRBV6-5|15|TRBJ1-6|-|-
TGTGCCAGCAGTTATGTCGACAGACCTAATTCACCCCTCCACTTT
CASSYVDRPNSPLHF
>TRBV29-1|15|TRBJ2-3|TRBD1|-
TGCAGCGTCCTCAGCGGGACAGGGAATACAGATACGCAGTATTTT
CSVLSGTGNTDTQYF
>TRBV6-5|13|TRBJ1-2|-|-
TGTGCCAGCAGAACGGACAGAGTAGGCGGCTACACCTTC
CASRTDRVGGYTF
>TRBV20-1|12|TRBJ1-2|-|once
TGCAGTGCTAGTCGTACCCTCTATGGCTACACCTTC
CSASRTLYGYTF
>TRBV7-8|17|TRBJ1-2|-|-
TGTGCCAGCAGCGCCCTGCGTTGGGGGACCTCTAACTATGGCTACACCTTC
CASSALRWGTSNYGYTF
>TRBV7-7|15|TRBJ2-1|-|-
TGTGCTAGCAGCTTAGCGTACGGGAGTACAGCTGAGCAGTTCTTC
CASSLAYGSTAEQFF
>TRBV9|14|TRBJ2-5|-|-
TGTGCCAGCAGCCCACCTCCGGCGGGAGAGACCCAGTACTTC
CASSPPPAGETQYF
>TRBV5-1|16|TRBJ2-3|-|-
TGCGCCAGCAGCCGGACCGAGCGCGCTAGCACAGATACGCAGTATTTT
CASSRTERASTDTQYF
>TRBV5-1|17|TRBJ2-1|TRBD2|-
TGCGCCAGCAGCTTGGCCCCGACTAGCGGGGGGTACAATGAGCAGTTCTTC
CASSLAPTSGGYNEQFF
>TRBV30|14|TRBJ2-7|-|medium-sized
TGTGCCTGGAGTAGATGGGGCGGCCGCTACGAGCAGTACTTC
CAWSRWGGRYEQYF
>TRBV6-5|16|TRBJ1-1|TRBD1|-
TGTGCCAGCAGTTACTCGGGGACAGGGGACAACACTGAAGCTTTCTTT
CASSYSGTGDNTEAFF
>TRBV7-2|14|TRBJ2-3|-|-
TGTGCCAGCAGCTTAGGCCCCGGAACAGATACGCAGTATTTT
CASSLGPGTDTQYF
>TRBV9|15|TRBJ2-2|TRBD1|-
TGTGCCAGCAGCTTAAACAGGGGGAACACCGGGGAGCTGTTTTTT
CASSLNRGNTGELFF
>TRBV4-1|19|TRBJ2-5|TRBD2|-
TGCGCCAGCAGCCAAGATAGCGGGACTAGCGGGAGCGGGTTAGAGACCCAGTACTTC
CASSQDSGTSGSGLETQYF
>TRBV6-4|14|TRBJ2-1|-|-
TGTGCCAGCAGTGACAATGCGGGTGACAATGAGCAGTTCTTC
CASSDNAGDNEQFF
>TRBV4-3|13|TRBJ2-1|-|-
TGCGCCAGCAGCCAAGATCTAGTCGGTGAGCAGTTCTTC
CASSQDLVGEQFF
>TRBV15|15|TRBJ1-1|-|-
TGTGCCACCAGCATACGGACCTTAAGGGACACTGAAGCTTTCTTT
CATSIRTLRDTEAFF
>TRBV5-1|16|TRBJ2-7|TRBD2|-
TGCGCCAGCAGCTTGGAAGGGGCGCGGGGGACGTACGAGCAGTACTTC
CASSLEGARGTYEQYF
>TRBV4-1|16|TRBJ1-4|TRBD1|-
TGCGCCAGCAGCCAGGCCAGGGGGGCGGCTAATGAAAAACTGTTTTTT
CASSQARGAANEKLFF
>TRBV6-5|14|TRBJ2-7|-|-
TGTGCCAGCAGCCGGGACACGGAGTCCTACGAGCAGTACTTC
CASSRDTESYEQYF
>TRBV3-1/TRBV3-2|13|TRBJ2-7|-|-
TGTGCCAGCAGCCACCCACCTACCTACGAGCAGTACTTC
CASSHPPTYEQYF
>TRBV19|15|TRBJ2-3|-|-
TGTGCCAGTAGTACAGTGGGTAATGCCGGAGATACGCAGTATTTT
CASSTVGNAGDTQYF
>TRBV4-3|15|TRBJ1-2|TRBD1|-
TGCGCCAGCAGCCAGGAGGGACAGGGGAACTATGGCTACACCTTC
CASSQEGQGNYGYTF
>TRBV6-5|12|TRBJ2-1|-|-
TGTGCCAGCAGTTCGGAGGTGGGTGAGCAGTTCTTC
CASSSEVGEQFF
>TRBV6-2/TRBV6-3|14|TRBJ2-7|TRBD2|-
TGTGCCAGCAGTACTAGCGCTAGCTCCTACGAGCAGTACTTC
CASSTSASSYEQYF
>TRBV29-1|13|TRBJ2-5|TRBD2|-
TGCAGCGTACCCATAGCGGGAACAGAGACCCAGTACTTC
CSVPIAGTETQYF
>TRBV3-1/TRBV3-2|18|TRBJ1-3|-|-
TGTGCCAGCAGCCAAGATTTTCCAGGTTGGAGCTCTGGAAACACCATATATTTT
CASSQDFPGWSSGNTIYF
>TRBV12-3/TRBV12-4|13|TRBJ1-5|-|-
TGTGCCAGCAGTTTGTCCCCGGATCAGCCCCAGCATTTT
CASSLSPDQPQHF
>TRBV29-1|11|TRBJ2-1|-|-
TGCAGCGTTCGGCCGGGCAATGAGCAGTTCTTC
CSVRPGNEQFF
>TRBV7-2|14|TRBJ2-3|-|-
TGTGCCAGCAGCTTAGGGCTAACCACAGATACGCAGTATTTT
CASSLGLTTDTQYF
>TRBV9|14|TRBJ2-1|TRBD2|medium-sized
TGTGCCAGCGCTAGCGGTGCCCCCTACAATGAGCAGTTCTTC
CASASGAPYNEQFF
>TRBV27|12|TRBJ1-4|-|once
TGTGCCAGCAGGGACATTGACGAAAAACTGTTTTTT
CASRDIDEKLFF
>TRBV4-3|14|TRBJ1-5|-|-
TGCGCCAGCAGCCGAGATCGGGGCAATCAGCCCCAGCATTTT
CASSRDRGNQPQHF
>TRBV28|10|TRBJ1-2|-|-
TGTGCCACTTATGGGAGGGGCTACACCTTC
CATYGRGYTF
>TRBV3-1/TRBV3-2|15|TRBJ2-3|TRBD2|-
TGTGCCAGCAGCCTTAGGCTAGCGGACACAGATACGCAGTATTTT
CASSLRLADTDTQYF
>TRBV9|12|TRBJ2-7|-|-
TGTGCCAGCAGCGGTAGCGGCTACGAGCAGTACTTC
CASSGSGYEQYF